This passage covers 8 T cell receptor beta chains from one sample sequenced in a study of T-cell memory formation after mild COVID-19. One entry per CDR3 protein results from TCRdb running MiXCR on the 5' RACE reads. The repertoire holds 150,000 or so distinct CDR3 sequences, with around 10% as singletons. The specimen sequenced was PBMCs or a T cell subset sorted from them (not recorded which). Receptors were obtained from a young man who had mild COVID-19 (a few samples of this study predate the infection). Cell type and time point are not known.

This chain uses TRBV7-2 with TRBJ2-2; the D is unclear. V gave up 8 bases and J gave up 4 bases, with 8 bases separating them. CDR3 length: 12 amino acids. In germline, CDR1 is SGHTA, CDR2 FQGNSA. CDR3 sequence: CASRVPTGELFF. The CDR3 DNA reads TGTGCCAGCCGGGTCCCCACCGGGGAGCTGTTTTTT. The variable domain in full, completed from reference TRBV7-2 and TRBJ2-2, reads GAGVSQSPSNKVTEKGKDVELRCDPISGHTALYWYRQSLGQGLEFLIYFQGNSAPDKSGLPSDRFSAERTGGSVSTLTIQRTQQEDSAVYLCASRVPTGELFFGEGSRLTVL.

J is TRBJ1-1 and V is TRBV10-3; the D gene is possibly TRBD1 (5 bases). This CDR3 contains 13 residues. Germline V gene data show CDR1 as ENHRY and CDR2 as SYGVKD. V was pared by 6 bases and J by 7 bases, with 15 bases between. The CDR3 spells CAIRPRQSDEAFF. The CDR3, as DNA: TGTGCCATCAGGCCCAGACAGTCAGATGAAGCTTTCTTT.

The chain uses TRBV29-1 and TRBJ2-5; 15 bases are shared with TRBD2. The V and J ends lost 0 bases and 0 bases, in that order; junction bases with no gene match: 2. The CDR3 consists of 17 residues. Germline CDR1 reads SQVTM; CDR2 reads ANQGSEA. The CDR3 coding sequence is TGCAGCGTTGAAGATGGGACTAGCGGGGGGTACCAAGAGACCCAGTACTTC. Protein: CSVEDGTSGGYQETQYF.

This clonotype was observed many times. The V call is TRBV5-1, the J call TRBJ1-5; no reliable D call. The CDR3 spans 14 residues. Trimming shortened V by 5 bases and J by 0 bases, and 9 bases separated the two germline ends. Germline CDR1 and CDR2: SGHRS and YFSETQ. CDR3 DNA: TGCGCCAGCAGTAGGGAAGGTAGCAATCAGCCCCAGCATTTT. The encoded protein is CASSREGSNQPQHF.

This clonotype was observed at least ten times. The V gene is TRBV12-3 or TRBV12-4, the J gene TRBJ2-7; 10 bases are shared with TRBD1. With V trimmed by 4 bases and J by 4 bases, 4 bases remained unmatched. The CDR3 is 14 amino acids. Here the CDR3 reads CASSWTGGRYEQYF. CDR3 DNA: TGTGCCAGCAGTTGGACAGGGGGAAGGTACGAGCAGTACTTC.

This clonotype has at least ten counts. V gene TRBV18 combines with J gene TRBJ1-6; the D is unclear. Trimming shortened V by 2 bases and J by 8 bases, and 10 bases separated the two germline ends. The CDR3 runs 14 residues. The germline CDR1 and CDR2 sequences are KGHSH and LQKENI. The CDR3 coding sequence is TGTGCCAGCTCACCAACGAGTGGGGATTCACCCCTCCACTTT. Translation: CASSPTSGDSPLHF. Together with reference TRBV18 and TRBJ1-6, the CDR3 gives the full variable domain: NAGVMQNPRHLVRRRGQEARLRCSPMKGHSHVYWYRQLPEEGLKFMVYLQKENIIDESGMPKERFSAEFPKEGPSILRIQQVVRGDSAAYFCASSPTSGDSPLHFGNGTRLTVT.

This clonotype was seen only a few times. The chain has TRBV29-1 and TRBJ2-5, with TRBD1 identical over 7 bases. J was trimmed by 2 bases and V by 6 bases; bases with no gene match: 12. The germline V gene encodes CDR1 SQVTM and CDR2 ANQGSEA. The CDR3 is 15 residues long. The CDR3 loop is CSVGTAAYSQETQYF. For the CDR3, the DNA is TGCAGCGTCGGGACAGCCGCATACTCTCAAGAGACCCAGTACTTC.

The table lists this clonotype with a few counts. The rearrangement joins TRBV30 to TRBJ1-5; no clear D. Trimming took 2 bases from V and 4 from J, leaving 12 bases between them. Germline V gene data show CDR1 as GTSNPN and CDR2 as SVGIG (reference sequence). The CDR3 is 14 amino acids. In DNA, the CDR3 is TGTGCCTGGAGTACCAACAGCTTTAATCAGCCCCAGCATTTT. Encoded protein: CAWSTNSFNQPQHF.